The next 27 T cell receptor beta chains were all read from a single sample in a study of spatial heterogeneity in lung cancer. Described time point: sample taken at primary tumor resection. General observations from the study: Tumor mutation counts were tracked by expanded intratumoral alpha and beta TCR counts.

In TCRdb, the 5' RACE reads were re-called with MiXCR into one record per CDR3 protein. There are about 9,500 distinct CDR3 sequences in the sample; 8.5% to 9% occur only once, and around 13% lies in the top ten. No antigen is known for these receptors. Sequenced material: lung tumor tissue, taken at surgery. The receptors stem from a female donor with early-stage non-small cell lung cancer.

This clonotype was counted ten times or more. This sequence joins TRBV11-2 and TRBJ2-5; 7 bases match TRBD2. Germline CDR1 and CDR2: SGHAT and FQNNGV. The CDR3 totals 14 residues. The V gene end was trimmed by 4 bases and the J gene end by 4 bases; junction bases not matched to a gene: 6. In DNA form, the CDR3 reads TGTGCCAGCAGCTATCCGGGGGGTGGAGAGACCCAGTACTTC. Amino acids: CASSYPGGGETQYF.

Ten or more counts support this clonotype. This rearrangement joins TRBV6-2 or TRBV6-3 to TRBJ2-7; D remains unclear. V lost 6 bases and J lost 3, with 15 bases in between. This CDR3 has 14 residues. Looked up from germline, CDR1 is MNHEY and CDR2 is SVGEGT. CDR3 region: CASRTPEVIYEQYF. CDR3 bases: TGTGCCAGCAGAACCCCGGAAGTTATCTACGAGCAGTACTTC.

The rearrangement links TRBV28 to TRBJ1-6; D ambiguous. Trimming left V 8 bases short and J 3 bases short, with 14 bases between. Germline assignment: CDR1 MDHEN and CDR2 SYDVKM. The CDR3 extends over 15 amino acids. The CDR3 DNA sequence: TGTGCCAGCCTCGGAGCCGAACTCTATAATTCACCCCTCCACTTT. It specifies CASLGAELYNSPLHF.

This clonotype was seen a few times. The DNA for the CDR3 is TGTGCCAGCAGTTCTTTGGGCGGGGAGCTGTTTTTT. As protein: CASSSLGGELFF. The gene calls are TRBV12-3 or TRBV12-4 and TRBJ2-2, with D hard to call. The CDR3 consists of 12 residues. Trimming stripped 4 bases from V and 7 bases from J, with 7 bases between.

This clonotype is judged large. The rearrangement uses TRBV6-1 and TRBJ1-2, with D possibly being TRBD1 (5 bases). Looked up from germline, CDR1 is MNHNS and CDR2 is SASEGT. Trimming stripped 4 bases from V and 2 bases from J, with 8 bases between. There are 13 residues in the CDR3. The CDR3 sequence: CASSVQVNYGYTF. For the CDR3, the DNA is TGTGCCAGCAGTGTACAGGTCAACTATGGCTACACCTTC.

The gene calls are TRBV7-2 and TRBJ2-3; D may be TRBD2 (6 bases). Per the germline V gene, CDR1 is SGHTA and CDR2 is FQGNSA. The CDR3 is made up of 14 amino acids. Trimming removed 3 bases at V and 2 bases at J, with 9 bases between. CDR3 bases: TGTGCCAGCAGCTTGGGACTGATCACAGATACGCAGTATTTT. Its translation is CASSLGLITDTQYF.

There are many counts of this clonotype. The chain is built from TRBV12-3 or TRBV12-4 and TRBJ2-3; 11 nucleotides align to TRBD2. The V gene end was trimmed by 6 bases and the J gene end by 3 bases; junction bases not matched to a gene: 5. The CDR3 sequence is 15 residues long. The CDR3 coding sequence is TGTGCCAGCAGCCCTACTAGCGGGGGAACAGATACGCAGTATTTT. Its translation is CASSPTSGGTDTQYF.

Turning to this clonotype: This may be a read error: a much more frequent sequence differs by one nucleotide. The chain employs TRBV15 and TRBJ1-5, with D uncertain. This CDR3 is built from 14 residues. CDR1 is LNHNV and CDR2 is YYDKDF in the germline V gene (reference sequence). CDR3 sequence: CVTSRTSLTQPQHF. The CDR3 DNA reads as TGTGTCACCAGCAGAACGTCCCTAACTCAGCCCCAGCATTTT.

J is TRBJ2-3 and V is TRBV4-2; 7 bases map to TRBD2. V shed 0 bases and J 10 bases; nucleotides not matched to a gene: 7. Germline CDR1 is LGHNA and CDR2 is YNFKEQ. This CDR3 region has 14 residues. In nucleotides, the CDR3 is TGTGCCAGCAGCCAAGATGCCGGCCTAGCGGCGCAGTATTTT. Translated, it gives CASSQDAGLAAQYF.

This clonotype was counted at least ten times. This chain links TRBV11-3 with TRBJ2-2; possibly TRBD1 for D (6 bases). V lost 3 bases, J lost 0 bases, and 11 bases lay in between. The germline V gene encodes CDR1 SGHNT and CDR2 YENEEA. This CDR3 has 16 residues. In nucleotides, the CDR3 is TGTGCCAGCAGCTTTGGGCAGGGGTCGAACACCGGGGAGCTGTTTTTT. Amino acids: CASSFGQGSNTGELFF. Filled out from reference TRBV11-3 and TRBJ2-2, the complete variable domain reads EAGVVQSPRYKIIEKKQPVAFWCNPISGHNTLYWYLQNLGQGPELLIRYENEEAVDDSQLPKDRFSAERLKGVDSTLKIQPAELGDSAVYLCASSFGQGSNTGELFFGEGSRLTVL.

This clonotype occurred many times. The chain joins TRBV5-1 to TRBJ2-2; no definite D call. Germline V CDR1 and CDR2: SGHRS, YFSETQ. The CDR3 is made up of 13 amino acids. Trimming left V 6 bases short and J 3 bases short, with 9 bases between. As DNA, the CDR3 is TGCGCCAGCACCCCCGCGGACACCGGGGAGCTGTTTTTT. As protein: CASTPADTGELFF.

This clonotype was counted many times. The CDR3: CASSQADRANGYTF. Written as DNA, the CDR3 is TGTGCCAGCAGCCAAGCGGACAGGGCTAATGGCTACACCTTC. The rearrangement joins TRBV3-1 to TRBJ1-2, with 8 positions matching TRBD1. The CDR3 extends over 14 amino acids. With 1 base clipped from V and 6 bases from J, the junction kept 4 bases outside the gene matches. The V gene's germline CDR1 is LGHDT and CDR2 YNNKEL (reference sequence).

This clonotype counts as medium-sized (0.01 to 0.1%). The CDR3 DNA is TGTGCCAGCAGCCTACCGGGACTCCAAGAGACCCAGTACTTC. The encoded protein is CASSLPGLQETQYF. The rearrangement uses TRBV14 and TRBJ2-5; TRBD2 is a possible D gene (6 bases). V gave up 4 bases and J gave up 1 base, with 10 bases separating them. The CDR3 extends over 14 amino acids. The V gene's germline CDR1 is SGHDN and CDR2 FVKESK.

In its sample, this clonotype is medium-sized. V is TRBV20-1 and J is TRBJ2-1; D gene ambiguous. V dropped 0 bases and J dropped 1 base, with 7 bases sitting between them. The CDR3 sequence is 14 residues long. Germline V gene data show CDR1 as DFQATT and CDR2 as SNEGSKA (reference sequence). CDR3 DNA sequence: TGCAGTGCTAGAGATACCGTTTCCTACAATGAGCAGTTCTTC. It encodes CSARDTVSYNEQFF.

This clonotype was seen more than once but under ten times. V is TRBV20-1 and J is TRBJ1-1, with D possibly matching TRBD1 (6 bases). Germline loops: CDR1 DFQATT, CDR2 SNEGSKA (reference sequence). The CDR3 loop spans 15 amino acids. V was pared by 6 bases and J by 5 bases, with 22 bases between. CDR3 in DNA: TGCAGTGCGCTTCCCAGGGACAAGGTTGGAACTGAAGCTTTCTTT. Translation: CSALPRDKVGTEAFF.

The genes are TRBV7-3 and TRBJ2-1, with D maybe TRBD2 (6 bases). The CDR3 contains 16 residues. V dropped 9 bases and J dropped 6 bases, with 24 bases sitting between them. CDR1 and CDR2 from the germline V gene are SGHTA and FQGTGA. The CDR3 loop is CASFPARGSGSNEQFF. The CDR3 DNA is TGTGCCAGTTTCCCCGCCCGGGGGTCAGGTAGCAATGAGCAGTTCTTC.

This clonotype was observed many times. The chain links TRBV4-2 to TRBJ2-5; D unresolved. The germline V and J ends were trimmed by 1 base and 1 base, with 7 bases remaining between them. From germline, CDR1 is LGHNA and CDR2 YNFKEQ. The CDR3 covers 14 residues. The CDR3 is CASSQGTVQETQYF. The CDR3 bases are TGTGCCAGCAGCCAAGGAACAGTCCAAGAGACCCAGTACTTC.

This clonotype was found many times. The chain carries TRBV2 and TRBJ2-1; D is possibly TRBD2 (5 bases). Between the trimmed V and J ends, which lost 7 bases and 6 bases, there was a span of 10 bases. Germline loops: CDR1 SNHLY, CDR2 FYNNEI. This CDR3 region has 12 residues. CDR3 DNA: TGTGCCAGCATGCTAGCACTCAATGAGCAGTTCTTC. Its protein product is CASMLALNEQFF.

This clonotype showed up many times. J is TRBJ1-1 and V is TRBV6-6, with 8 bases identical to TRBD1. The CDR3 has 13 residues. Trimming at V came to 4 bases and at J to 6 bases, leaving 4 bases not matched to a gene. The germline V gene encodes CDR1 MNHNY and CDR2 SVGAGI (reference sequence). The CDR3 loop is CASSSPTGAEAFF. CDR3 in DNA: TGTGCCAGCAGTTCCCCGACAGGGGCTGAAGCTTTCTTT.

This clonotype was picked up many times. The chain has TRBV7-8 and TRBJ2-2; D call uncertain. The V gene lost 4 bases and the J gene lost 6 bases, with 15 bases spanning the gap. Germline CDR1 SGHVS, CDR2 FQNEAQ. The CDR3 is 15 residues long. CDR3 region: CASSSWTAMAGELFF. In nucleotides, the CDR3 is TGTGCCAGCAGCTCCTGGACGGCGATGGCCGGGGAGCTGTTTTTT.

In this sample, this clonotype is medium-sized. The genes are TRBV7-9 and TRBJ2-4; D remains unclear. Germline V lookup: CDR1 SEHNR, CDR2 FQNEAQ (reference sequence). The CDR3 totals 12 residues. The V gene lost 3 bases and the J gene lost 14 bases, with 14 bases spanning the gap. For the CDR3, the DNA is TGTGCCAGCAGCTTGGGCAGCCTCATGAAGTACTTC. It translates to CASSLGSLMKYF.

The table lists this clonotype with many counts. In nucleotides, the CDR3 is TGTGCCAGCAGCCAATCCGGACAGGGGGGCACCTACGAGCAGTACTTC. Its protein is CASSQSGQGGTYEQYF. The V call is TRBV14, the J call TRBJ2-7; 10 nucleotides match TRBD1. CDR1 SGHDN and CDR2 FVKESK come from the germline V gene. Trimming removed 2 bases from V and 2 bases from J; junction bases left unmatched: 6. The length of the CDR3 is 16 residues.

By sample share, this clonotype is medium-sized. The chain is built from TRBV5-1 and TRBJ1-2, with TRBD1 as a possible D gene (6 bases). Germline V gene lookup returns CDR1 SGHRS and CDR2 YFSETQ. The CDR3 loop spans 14 amino acids. V shed 5 bases and J shed 7 bases, with 18 bases lying between them. CDR3: CASSSSTGRFGYTF. The CDR3 region has the DNA TGCGCCAGCAGTTCGAGCACAGGGCGTTTTGGCTACACCTTC.

The sample holds many counts of this clonotype. This chain joins TRBV7-9 and TRBJ1-2; 7 bases line up with TRBD1. The germline V gene encodes CDR1 SEHNR and CDR2 FQNEAQ (reference sequence). The CDR3 totals 14 residues. Trimming at V came to 4 bases and at J to 2 bases, leaving 4 bases not matched to a gene. The CDR3, as DNA: TGTGCCAGCAGCTCACAGACAGGGAACTATGGCTACACCTTC. It codes for CASSSQTGNYGYTF.

The V call is TRBV5-5, the J call TRBJ1-6, with a tentative D call TRBD1 (5 bases). Trimming removed 6 bases from V and 10 bases from J, with 20 bases in between. Germline V CDR1 and CDR2: SGHKS, YYEKEE (reference sequence). This CDR3 region has 15 residues. The CDR3 loop is CASTPLGTGKSPLHF. The CDR3 region has the DNA TGTGCCAGCACTCCTTTAGGGACGGGAAAATCACCCCTCCACTTT. The full variable domain, in which reference TRBV5-5 and TRBJ1-6 provide the parts outside the CDR3, is DAGVTQSPTHLIKTRGQQVTLRCSPISGHKSVSWYQQVLGQGPQFIFQYYEKEERGRGNFPDRFSARQFPNYSSELNVNALLLGDSALYLCASTPLGTGKSPLHFGNGTRLTVT.

This clonotype has at least ten counts. V usage is TRBV5-1 and J usage is TRBJ2-1; D possibly corresponds to TRBD2 (5 bases). The CDR3 is made up of 13 amino acids. The germline gives CDR1 SGHRS, CDR2 YFSETQ. V was trimmed by 0 bases and J by 6 bases, leaving 7 bases between them. CDR3 amino acids: CASSLELANEQFF. CDR3 bases: TGCGCCAGCAGCTTGGAGCTAGCCAATGAGCAGTTCTTC.

The CDR3 loop reads CASSLVLAGTTQETQYF. CDR3 nucleotide sequence: TGTGCCAGCAGCTTAGTTCTGGCAGGGACCACGCAAGAGACCCAGTACTTC. V usage is TRBV7-6 and J usage is TRBJ2-5, with D perhaps assigned TRBD1 or TRBD2 (5 bases each). The CDR3 spans 17 residues. Looked up from germline, CDR1 is SGHVS and CDR2 is FNYEAQ. V was trimmed by 1 base and J by 2 bases, leaving 17 bases between them. The whole variable domain, filled in from reference TRBV7-6 and TRBJ2-5, reads GAGVSQSPRYKVTKRGQDVALRCDPISGHVSLYWYRQALGQGPEFLTYFNYEAQQDKSGLPNDRFSAERPEGSISTLTIQRTEQRDSAMYRCASSLVLAGTTQETQYFGPGTRLLVL.